This entry lists 2 T cell receptor beta chains sequenced from one sample in a study of T cell responses to AZD1222 COVID-19 vaccine. TCRdb's table, derived via immunoSEQ multiplex PCR, lists solely in-frame clones and lacks some. The sample carries roughly 140,000 clones, roughly 92% recorded once. This sample comprised peripheral blood, obtained on day 0 of AZD1222 vaccination. The receptors shown here come from an adult in good health.

This rearrangement joins TRBV7-2 to TRBJ2-7, with no clear D. Trimming removed 5 bases from V and 4 bases from J, with 9 bases in between. This CDR3 has 12 amino acids. Germline-derived CDR1 and CDR2 are SGHTA and FQGNSA. The CDR3 nucleotides read TGTGCCAGCAGCCAGACCCGATACGAGCAGTACTTC. Translating gives CASSQTRYEQYF.

The chain links TRBV9 to TRBJ1-1, with 8 bases matching TRBD1. In germline, CDR1 is SGDLS, CDR2 YYNGEE. The CDR3 runs to 16 residues. Trimming took 4 bases from V and 3 from J; bases not matched to a gene: 11. This CDR3 reads CASSSRTGWEDTEAFF. DNA for the CDR3: TGTGCCAGCAGCTCCCGGACAGGGTGGGAGGACACTGAAGCTTTCTTT.